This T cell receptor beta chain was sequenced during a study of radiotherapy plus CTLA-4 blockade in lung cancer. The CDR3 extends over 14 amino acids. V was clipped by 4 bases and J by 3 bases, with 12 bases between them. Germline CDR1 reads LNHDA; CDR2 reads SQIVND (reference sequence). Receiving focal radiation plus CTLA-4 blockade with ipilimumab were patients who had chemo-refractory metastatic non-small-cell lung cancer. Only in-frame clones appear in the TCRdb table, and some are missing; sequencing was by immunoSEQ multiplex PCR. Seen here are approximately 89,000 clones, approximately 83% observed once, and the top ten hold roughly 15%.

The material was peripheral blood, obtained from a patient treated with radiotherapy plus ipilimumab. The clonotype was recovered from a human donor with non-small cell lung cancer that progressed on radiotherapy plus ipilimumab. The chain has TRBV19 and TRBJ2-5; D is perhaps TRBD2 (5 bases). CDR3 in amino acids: CASSTSSGKETQYF. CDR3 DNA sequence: TGTGCCAGTAGTACCTCGAGCGGAAAAGAGACCCAGTACTTC.